A selection of T cell receptor beta chains follows, all from one sample in a study of T-cell reconstitution after alpha-beta-depleted transplantation in children. TCRdb reprocessed the PCR reads with MiXCR, giving one entry per CDR3 protein. This sample has about 290,000 distinct CDR3 sequences, with over 9% found just once. The starting material was PBMCs, obtained before TCRalphabeta/CD19-depleted stem cell transplant. The receptors shown here come from a boy less than two years old with acute myeloid leukemia, due to receive a stem cell transplant. Both conserved end residues are part of each CDR3. The D gene is left open where the match is weak. Rows give clone size only sometimes, using once, few, many, or a class for an expanded clone.

>TRBV10-3|TRBJ2-3|.|many
CAIRYSKGTDTQYF
TGTGCCATCAGATATAGCAAGGGCACAGATACGCAGTATTTT
>TRBV9|TRBJ2-2|.|.
CASSVGRRNTGELFF
TGTGCCAGCAGCGTAGGCCGGAGGAACACCGGGGAGCTGTTTTTT
>TRBV28|TRBJ2-7|TRBD2|few
CASSLYGVAGPYEQYF
TGTGCCAGCAGTTTATATGGAGTAGCGGGCCCCTACGAGCAGTACTTC
>TRBV9|TRBJ2-5|TRBD2|.
CASSSPGLAGAGAETQYF
TGTGCCAGCAGCTCACCGGGACTAGCGGGAGCGGGGGCAGAGACCCAGTACTTC
>TRBV7-2|TRBJ2-1|TRBD2|.
CASRLSGGDYNEQFF
TGTGCCAGCCGTCTAAGCGGGGGAGATTACAATGAGCAGTTCTTC
>TRBV4-2|TRBJ2-1|.|.
CASSQEIGPPPYNEQFF
TGTGCCAGCAGCCAAGAGATCGGGCCCCCCCCCTACAATGAGCAGTTCTTC
>TRBV5-1|TRBJ1-3|.|few
CASSDHLSGNTIYF
TGCGCCAGCAGTGACCACCTCTCTGGAAACACCATATATTTT
>TRBV29-1|TRBJ2-4|.|many
CSVYTGTKNIQYF
TGCAGCGTTTACACTGGTACCAAAAACATTCAGTACTTC
>TRBV29-1|TRBJ2-4|.|many
CSVEDRGSRMNIQYF
TGCAGCGTTGAAGATCGGGGGTCGAGGATGAACATTCAGTACTTC
>TRBV24-1|TRBJ1-5|TRBD1|many
CATSEQGRNQPQHF
TGTGCCACCAGTGAACAGGGGCGGAATCAGCCCCAGCATTTT
>TRBV12-3/TRBV12-4|TRBJ2-5|.|many
CASSFSTFETQYF
TGTGCCAGCAGTTTCTCCACATTCGAGACCCAGTACTTC
>TRBV24-1|TRBJ2-3|.|.
CATSDFESESGPDTQYF
TGTGCCACCAGTGATTTTGAGAGCGAGTCAGGGCCAGATACGCAGTATTTT
>TRBV5-1|TRBJ2-7|TRBD1|many
CASSHAPGQGNYEQYF
TGCGCCAGCAGCCATGCTCCGGGACAGGGGAACTACGAGCAGTACTTC
>TRBV20-1|TRBJ2-7|TRBD1|many
CSARDRGQGTYEQYF
TGCAGTGCTAGAGATAGGGGACAGGGAACCTACGAGCAGTACTTC
>TRBV12-3/TRBV12-4|TRBJ2-3|TRBD2|many
CASSISGRSTDTQYF
TGTGCCAGCAGTATTAGCGGGAGAAGCACAGATACGCAGTATTTT
>TRBV4-1|TRBJ1-1|.|.
CASSPGGRVNTEAFF
TGCGCCAGCAGCCCGGGTGGTAGGGTGAACACTGAAGCTTTCTTT
>TRBV7-2|TRBJ2-7|.|many
CASSSVADYEQYF
TGTGCCAGCAGCTCTGTAGCAGATTACGAGCAGTACTTC
>TRBV19|TRBJ1-1|.|.
CASSIIGETEAFF
TGTGCCAGTAGTATTATAGGGGAGACTGAAGCTTTCTTT
>TRBV28|TRBJ1-4|.|many
CASSLRGTNEKLFF
TGTGCCAGCAGTTTGAGAGGGACTAATGAAAAACTGTTTTTT
>TRBV6-5|TRBJ2-2|TRBD2|many
CASSYLLAANTGELFF
TGTGCCAGCAGTTATCTACTAGCGGCCAACACCGGGGAGCTGTTTTTT
>TRBV7-3|TRBJ2-3|TRBD2|few
CASSRSGLGTDTQYF
TGTGCCAGCAGCCGCTCGGGACTAGGCACAGATACGCAGTATTTT
>TRBV11-2|TRBJ2-3|.|many
CASSSYPGGVDTQYF
TGTGCCAGCAGCAGCTACCCAGGGGGGGTAGATACGCAGTATTTT